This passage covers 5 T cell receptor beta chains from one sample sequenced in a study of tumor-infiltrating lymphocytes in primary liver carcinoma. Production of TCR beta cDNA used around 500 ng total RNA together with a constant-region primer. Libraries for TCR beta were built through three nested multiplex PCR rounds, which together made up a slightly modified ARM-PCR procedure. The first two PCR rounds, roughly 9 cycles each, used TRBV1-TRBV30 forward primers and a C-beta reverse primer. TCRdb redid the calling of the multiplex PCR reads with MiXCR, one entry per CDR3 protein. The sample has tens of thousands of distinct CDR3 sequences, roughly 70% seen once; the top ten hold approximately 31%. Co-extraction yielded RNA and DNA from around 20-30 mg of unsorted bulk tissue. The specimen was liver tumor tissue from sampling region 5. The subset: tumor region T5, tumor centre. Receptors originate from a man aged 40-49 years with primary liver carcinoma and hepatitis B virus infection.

The chain's CDR3 is CASRKPGSDTTYF. As DNA, the CDR3 is TGTGCCAGTAGAAAACCCGGGTCGGATACGACGTATTTT. This rearrangement joins TRBV11-2 to TRBJ2-3; D unresolved. CDR1 and CDR2 (germline): SGHAT, FQNNGV. The CDR3 has 13 amino acids. V was pared by 9 bases and J by 14 bases, with 24 bases between. The full variable domain, completed using reference TRBV11-2 and TRBJ2-3, is EAGVAQSPRYKIIEKRQSVAFWCNPISGHATLYWYQQILGQGPKLLIQFQNNGVVDDSQLPKDRFSAERLKGVDSTLKIQPAKLEDSAVYLCASRKPGSDTTYFGPGTRLTVL.

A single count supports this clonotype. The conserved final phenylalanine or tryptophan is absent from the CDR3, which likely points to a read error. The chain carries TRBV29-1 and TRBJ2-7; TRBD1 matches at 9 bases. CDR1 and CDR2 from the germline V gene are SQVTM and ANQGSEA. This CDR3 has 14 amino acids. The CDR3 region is CSVAGTGSSYEQYY. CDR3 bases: TGCAGCGTAGCCGGGACAGGGAGCTCCTACGAACAGTACTAC.

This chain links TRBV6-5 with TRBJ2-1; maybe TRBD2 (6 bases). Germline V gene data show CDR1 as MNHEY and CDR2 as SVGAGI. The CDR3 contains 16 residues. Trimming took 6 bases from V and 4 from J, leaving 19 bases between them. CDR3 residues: CASSLRGCLGYNEQFF. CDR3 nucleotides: TGTGCCAGCAGCCTGCGGGGATGCCTCGGGTACAATGAGCAGTTCTTC.

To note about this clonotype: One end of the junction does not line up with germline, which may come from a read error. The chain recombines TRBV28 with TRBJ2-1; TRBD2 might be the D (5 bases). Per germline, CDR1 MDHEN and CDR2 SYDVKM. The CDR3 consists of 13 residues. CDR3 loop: CTSMPSGSSEQFF. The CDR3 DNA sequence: TGTACCAGCATGCCAAGCGGAAGCAGTGAGCAGTTCTTC.

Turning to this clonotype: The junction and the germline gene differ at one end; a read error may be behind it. CDR3 region: CASSLGHPWWEGRSGANILTF. CDR3 coding DNA: TGTGCCAGCAGCTTAGGCCATCCTTGGTGGGAGGGCCGCTCTGGGGCCAACATCCTGACTTTC. The chain joins TRBV11-2 to TRBJ2-6; TRBD2 matches at 7 bases. The CDR3 extends over 21 amino acids. Germline values: CDR1 SGHAT, CDR2 FQNNGV. The entire variable domain, with the rest obtained from reference TRBV11-2 and TRBJ2-6, is as follows: EAGVAQSPRYKIIEKRQSVAFWCNPISGHATLYWYQQILGQGPKLLIQFQNNGVVDDSQLPKDRFSAERLKGVDSTLKIQPAKLEDSAVYLCASSLGHPWWEGRSGANILTFGAGSRLTVL.